This TCR beta chain was found in a study of control samples from healthy donors and cancer patients. Profiled with immunoSEQ multiplex PCR; TCRdb holds only in-frame clones, not every one. The sample holds around 58,000 clones, 70% to 90% seen once. This CDR3 has 18 amino acids. Trimming cost V 1 base and J 1 base, with 18 bases left between them. This sequence was found in a man aged 50-59 years in good health. V gene TRBV23-1 combines with J gene TRBJ2-3; D possibly corresponds to TRBD2 (6 bases). TRBV23-1 is known as an ORF, though its function is uncertain. Specimen: blood. CDR3 nucleotide sequence: TGCGCCAGCAGTCAATATGGGGGGAATCCGGCATGCACAGATACGCAGTATTTT. Translating it yields CASSQYGGNPACTDTQYF.